The 3 T cell receptor beta chains in this list originate from one sample, sequenced in a study of CD8+CD57+ T cells in acquired aplastic anemia. Investigators profiled TCR beta VDJ and CDR3 from genomic DNA template. MiXCR, applied by TCRdb to the reads, yields one record per CDR3 protein. The sample lists more than 100,000 distinct CDR3 sequences; 48% were seen once. Sequences were obtained from sorted CD4+, CD8+, or CD8+CD57+ T cells (not recorded which) from PBMCs. These receptors all come from a human donor in good health, serving as a control.

The chain joins TRBV14 to TRBJ2-7; D gene unclear. V was trimmed by 2 bases and J by 2 bases, leaving 10 bases between them. Germline CDR1 SGHDN, CDR2 FVKESK. This CDR3 comprises 14 residues. The CDR3 DNA reads as TGTGCCAGCAGCCAAATGTTAAGAACCTACGAGCAGTACTTC. Translated, it gives CASSQMLRTYEQYF.

This clonotype was recorded at least ten times. The chain couples TRBV5-6 to TRBJ1-6; no clear D gene. The CDR3 extends over 14 amino acids. CDR1 is SGHDT and CDR2 is YYEEEE in the germline V gene. V gave up 7 bases and J gave up 7 bases, with 15 bases separating them. CDR3 loop: CASSGFRRNSPLHF. The DNA for the CDR3 is TGTGCCAGCTCGGGGTTTAGAAGGAATTCACCCCTCCACTTT.

The rearrangement joins TRBV24-1 to TRBJ1-5; TRBD1 agrees at 8 bases. CDR1 KGHDR and CDR2 SFDVKD come from the germline V gene. With V trimmed by 9 bases and J by 5 bases, 8 bases remained unmatched. The CDR3 consists of 14 residues. The CDR3 loop is CATSVGQADQPQHF. CDR3 nucleotides: TGTGCCACCTCTGTGGGACAGGCGGATCAGCCCCAGCATTTT.